This T cell receptor beta chain was sequenced during a study of T cells in localized non-small cell lung cancer. Study-wide results and caveats: Highest T cell clonality was seen in uninvolved adjacent lung, surpassing that measured in tumor.

The data were produced by immunoSEQ multiplex PCR, yet TCRdb's version contains in-frame clones alone and is incomplete. The data contain roughly 2,100 clones, more than 15% of them singletons. This clone was seen a few times. What it binds is unknown. The V gene lost 5 bases and the J gene lost 6 bases, with 16 bases spanning the gap. The germline CDR1 and CDR2 sequences are MNHGY and SAAAGT. This CDR3 spans 15 amino acids. The clonotype was recovered from a man aged 40-75 years with stage I squamous cell lung carcinoma. Sequenced here: lung tumor tissue, sampled before any cancer treatment. The chain recombines TRBV6-8 with TRBJ2-2; D tentatively reads TRBD1 or TRBD2 (7 bases each). DNA of the CDR3: TGTGCCAGCAGTGAGAGGCAGGGGGGGTCCGGGGAGCTGTTTTTT. Encoded protein: CASSERQGGSGELFF.